The sequence of this T cell receptor beta chain was determined in a study of T-cell reconstitution after alpha-beta-depleted transplantation in children. The V and J ends lost 4 bases and 0 bases respectively, with 9 bases between them. Germline V lookup: CDR1 SGHRS, CDR2 YFSETQ. This CDR3 spans 14 amino acids. Unique molecular identifiers tagged the TCRbeta library. One entry per CDR3 protein results from TCRdb running MiXCR on the PCR reads. Among 400,000 to 500,000 distinct CDR3 sequences listed, about a tenth were seen once. This chain connects TRBV5-1 to TRBJ2-3, with D perhaps matching TRBD1 (6 bases). Sequenced material: PBMCs from the stem cell graft donor, taken from the stem cell graft. The sequence derives from a human donor who donated a stem cell graft to a child with acute myeloid leukemia. The CDR3 sequence is CASSATGSTDTQYF. CDR3 sequence (DNA): TGCGCCAGCAGCGCCACAGGGAGCACAGATACGCAGTATTTT.